One sample yielded the 17 T cell receptor beta chains listed below, sequenced in a study of OX40 agonist ivuxolimab in advanced cancers. Generated by immunoSEQ multiplex PCR, the TCRdb table keeps only in-frame clones and is missing some. The sample records about 80,000 clones, roughly 93% being singletons. This material consisted of CD4+ or CD8+ T cells sorted from blood, taken in a trial of the OX40 agonist ivuxolimab. Source of these receptors: an adult with an advanced solid tumor such as melanoma, head and neck, liver or kidney cancer.

The CDR3 nucleotides are TGTGCCACCCTCGGGACTAGCGGGAGATACGAGCAGTACTTC. It yields the protein CATLGTSGRYEQYF. The chain joins TRBV6-6 to TRBJ2-7, with TRBD2 matching over 14 bases. V lost 10 bases, J lost 4 bases, and 6 bases stayed unmatched. The CDR3 contains 14 residues. Germline CDR1 and CDR2: MNHNY and SVGAGI (reference sequence).

V gene TRBV27 combines with J gene TRBJ1-6, with TRBD1 matching over 7 bases. Germline V lookup: CDR1 MNHEY, CDR2 SMNVEV (reference sequence). V dropped 6 bases and J dropped 5; count of bases not matched to a gene: 7. The CDR3 spans 15 residues. CDR3: CASRTGTAHNSPLHF. The CDR3 DNA reads as TGTGCCAGCAGAACCGGGACAGCCCATAATTCACCCCTCCACTTT.

The genes are TRBV30 and TRBJ2-7, with D perhaps TRBD1 (6 bases). Trimming pared 4 bases from V and 8 bases from J, leaving 12 bases between. The CDR3 contains 11 residues. Germline values: CDR1 GTSNPN, CDR2 SVGIG (reference sequence). The CDR3 bases are TGTGCCTGGACCTCAGGGGAACAGCAGTACTTC. Translating it yields CAWTSGEQQYF.

This CDR3 reads CASSDEGLGHTIYF. The CDR3, as DNA: TGTGCCAGCAGTGACGAGGGCCTCGGGCACACCATATATTTT. This sequence joins TRBV6-4 and TRBJ1-3; D is unresolved. CDR1 and CDR2 (germline): MRHNA, SNTAGT. Trimming removed 2 bases at V and 8 bases at J, with 13 bases between. The CDR3 is 14 residues long.

The chain combines TRBV11-2 with TRBJ1-1; 7 bases agree with TRBD1. This CDR3 region has 15 residues. Germline lookup yields CDR1 SGHAT and CDR2 FQNNGV. V shed 1 base, J shed 1 base, and the junction held 3 bases outside the gene matches. CDR3 nucleotide sequence: TGTGCCAGCAGCTTAGTGACAGGGACGAACACTGAAGCTTTCTTT. Translating it yields CASSLVTGTNTEAFF.

The chain links TRBV7-3 to TRBJ2-3, with 12 bases that match TRBD2. V gave up 4 bases and J gave up 8 bases; unmatched junction bases: 4. CDR1 is SGHTA, CDR2 FQGTGA, per germline. CDR3 size: 14 residues. CDR3 region: CASSYLAGGSTQYF. The CDR3 DNA sequence: TGTGCCAGCAGCTACCTAGCGGGGGGGAGTACGCAGTATTTT.

This chain links TRBV10-2 with TRBJ2-2; 9 positions match TRBD1. The germline CDR1 and CDR2 sequences are WSHSY and SAAADI. J was trimmed by 7 bases and V by 0 bases; bases with no gene match: 9. CDR3 length: 17 residues. The DNA of the CDR3 is TGCGCCAGCAGTGAGTCGACCGGGACAGGGCTTGTCGGGGAGCTGTTTTTT. Its protein product is CASSESTGTGLVGELFF.

The chain links TRBV5-1 to TRBJ2-5; TRBD1 is a possible D gene (5 bases). The J call may be mistaken, given a closer DNA end match to TRBJ2-7. This CDR3 comprises 15 residues. CDR1 and CDR2 (germline): SGHRS, YFSETQ. CDR3 residues: CASSLAVAWGHEQYF. The CDR3 DNA is TGCGCCAGCAGCTTGGCCGTAGCCTGGGGCCACGAGCAGTACTTC.

The rearrangement links TRBV13 to TRBJ1-2; TRBD1 aligns across 9 bases. The germline CDR1 and CDR2 sequences are PRHDT and FYEKMQ (reference sequence). With V trimmed by 7 bases and J by 4 bases, 7 bases remained unmatched. This CDR3 contains 14 residues. CDR3 protein: CASTPGQGGYGYTF. The CDR3 DNA follows: TGTGCCAGCACCCCGGGACAGGGAGGCTATGGCTACACCTTC. Drawing the rest from reference TRBV13 and TRBJ1-2, the complete variable domain is AAGVIQSPRHLIKEKRETATLKCYPIPRHDTVYWYQQGPGQDPQFLISFYEKMQSDKGSIPDRFSAQQFSDYHSELNMSSLELGDSALYFCASTPGQGGYGYTFGSGTRLTVV.

The rearrangement links TRBV7-2 to TRBJ2-6, with 8 nucleotides matching TRBD1. Losses at the gene ends were 5 bases for V and 4 bases for J; bases not matched to a gene: 10. Germline values: CDR1 SGHTA, CDR2 FQGNSA. CDR3 size: 17 residues. The CDR3 DNA sequence: TGTGCCAGCAGCAGTTCGGGACAGGTTTTAGGGGCCAACGTCCTGACTTTC. Protein sequence: CASSSSGQVLGANVLTF.

The rearrangement uses TRBV6-1 and TRBJ2-3; 10 bases line up with TRBD2. This CDR3 contains 13 residues. Germline V CDR1 and CDR2: MNHNS, SASEGT. V was pared by 6 bases and J by 8 bases, with 5 bases of the junction left unmatched. CDR3 loop: CASRSGGDVTQYF. The DNA of the CDR3 is TGTGCCAGCAGAAGCGGGGGGGACGTTACGCAGTATTTT.

The CDR3 protein is CASSQDSDSSGNTIYF. The CDR3, as DNA: TGCGCCAGCAGCCAAGATTCCGACAGCTCTGGAAACACCATATATTTT. V usage is TRBV4-3 and J usage is TRBJ1-3; a possible D gene is TRBD1 (5 bases). The CDR3 totals 16 residues. V was cut by 0 bases and J by 0 bases, with 9 bases left in between. The germline V gene has CDR1 LGHNA and CDR2 YSLEER.

The rearrangement joins TRBV6-5 to TRBJ1-2; tentatively, D is TRBD1 (6 bases). Looked up from germline, CDR1 is MNHEY and CDR2 is SVGAGI. The CDR3 contains 13 residues. V was cut by 6 bases and J by 4 bases, with 12 bases left in between. CDR3 sequence (DNA): TGTGCCAGCAGAGTACAGGGTAGCTATGGCTACACCTTC. Its translation: CASRVQGSYGYTF.

The genes are TRBV9 and TRBJ2-3; weak D call: TRBD2 (6 bases). Between the trimmed V and J ends, which lost 4 bases and 0 bases, there was a span of 12 bases. Germline CDR1 and CDR2: SGDLS and YYNGEE. The CDR3 extends over 15 amino acids. In DNA form, the CDR3 reads TGTGCCAGCAGCTTCACTAGCAGTAGCACAGATACGCAGTATTTT. Residues: CASSFTSSSTDTQYF.

This clone was observed once. The chain employs TRBV27 and TRBJ2-7, with 14 bases identical to TRBD2. CDR3 length: 16 residues. CDR1 is MNHEY and CDR2 is SMNVEV in the germline V gene (reference sequence). V was pared by 8 bases and J by 3 bases, with 9 bases of the junction left unmatched. In DNA, the CDR3 is TGTGCCAGCGGGCGGACTAGCGGGGGGACTCACTACGAGCAGTACTTC. The encoded protein is CASGRTSGGTHYEQYF.

V is TRBV7-2 and J is TRBJ2-5; 10 nucleotides match TRBD2. CDR1 and CDR2 (germline): SGHTA, FQGNSA. Losses at the gene ends were 1 base for V and 2 bases for J; bases not matched to a gene: 7. The CDR3 totals 17 residues. The CDR3 is CASSLGIAGGRQETQYF. In nucleotides, the CDR3 is TGTGCCAGCAGCTTAGGTATAGCGGGGGGACGTCAAGAGACCCAGTACTTC. Drawing the rest from reference TRBV7-2 and TRBJ2-5, the complete variable domain is GAGVSQSPSNKVTEKGKDVELRCDPISGHTALYWYRQSLGQGLEFLIYFQGNSAPDKSGLPSDRFSAERTGGSVSTLTIQRTQQEDSAVYLCASSLGIAGGRQETQYFGPGTRLLVL.

The chain recombines TRBV28 with TRBJ2-1; the match to TRBD2 covers 8 bases. V trimming: 1 base; J trimming: 3 bases; junction bases outside the gene matches: 2. Germline V lookup: CDR1 MDHEN, CDR2 SYDVKM. CDR3 length: 15 amino acids. The CDR3 DNA reads TGTGCCAGCAGTTTATATGGGACTAGCTACAATGAGCAGTTCTTC. Translated, it gives CASSLYGTSYNEQFF. Filled out from reference TRBV28 and TRBJ2-1, the complete variable domain reads DVKVTQSSRYLVKRTGEKVFLECVQDMDHENMFWYRQDPGLGLRLIYFSYDVKMKEKGDIPEGYSVSREKKERFSLILESASTNQTSMYLCASSLYGTSYNEQFFGPGTRLTVL.